This record looks at one TCR beta chain sequence and its context. The antigen is unknown. This entry comes from a study of cytomegalovirus exposure and HLA in healthy donors. J lost 2 bases, V lost 8 bases, and 5 bases had no gene match. The germline gives CDR1 MNHNS, CDR2 SASEGT. The CDR3 totals 13 residues. The study's findings and limits: It was taken for granted in presence/absence analyses that sequencing depth across donors was roughly uniform. Because they were indistinguishable, some V segments, including TRBV6-2 and TRBV6-3, were excluded. Earlier findings revealed that most TCR beta V segments proved productive either about 90% or about 30% of the time.

PCR was performed using 60 Vbeta and 13 Jbeta primers. Measured with immunoSEQ multiplex PCR; TCRdb has only the in-frame clones, and not every one. The sample has some 150,000 clones, around 79% seen once. The chain combines TRBV6-1 with TRBJ2-5, with 7 bases identical to TRBD2. Sequencing input: PBMCs. The TCR comes from a man aged 35 to 55 in good health and CMV-seropositive. CDR3: CASGGTIQETQYF. The CDR3 DNA sequence: TGTGCCAGCGGGGGGACTATTCAAGAGACCCAGTACTTC.